This T cell receptor beta chain was documented in a study of cytomegalovirus exposure and HLA in healthy donors. General study findings and limits: Reports indicated that the classifier achieved high specificity and sensitivity in diagnosing cytomegalovirus status.

In the case of this clone: Antigen: not known.

The data were produced by immunoSEQ multiplex PCR, yet TCRdb's version contains in-frame clones alone and is incomplete. The data contain 150,000 to 200,000 clones, more than 70% of them singletons. The CDR3 loop spans 16 amino acids. Germline CDR1 LNHNV, CDR2 YYDKDF (reference sequence). Trimming pared 1 base from V and 0 bases from J, leaving 9 bases between. The receptor comes from a woman younger than 30 in good health and CMV-seronegative. Sequenced material: PBMCs. The V and J genes are TRBV15 and TRBJ1-4; tentatively, D is TRBD1 (5 bases). This CDR3 reads CATSRGQSATNEKLFF. CDR3 DNA: TGTGCCACCAGCAGAGGACAGAGCGCAACTAATGAAAAACTGTTTTTT.